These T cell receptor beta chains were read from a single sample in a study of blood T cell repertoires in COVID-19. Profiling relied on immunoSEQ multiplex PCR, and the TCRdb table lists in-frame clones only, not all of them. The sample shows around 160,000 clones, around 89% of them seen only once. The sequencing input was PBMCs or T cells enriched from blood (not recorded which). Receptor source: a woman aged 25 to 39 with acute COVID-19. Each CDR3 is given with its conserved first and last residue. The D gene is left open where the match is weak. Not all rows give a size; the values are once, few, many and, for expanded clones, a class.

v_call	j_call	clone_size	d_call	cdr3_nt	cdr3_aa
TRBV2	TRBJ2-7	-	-	TGTGCCAGCAGTGGGCGGACTACCATATCCTACGAGCAGTACTTC	CASSGRTTISYEQYF
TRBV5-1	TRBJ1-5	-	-	TGCGCCAGCAGTCCTGACTACAATCAGCCCCAGCATTTT	CASSPDYNQPQHF
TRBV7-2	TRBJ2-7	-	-	TGTGCCAGCAGCTTAGCGGGCACATCCTCCTACGAGCAGTACTTC	CASSLAGTSSYEQYF
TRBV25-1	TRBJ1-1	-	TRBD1	TGTGCCAGCAGTCCTCCTCCGGGACAGGGTACTGAAGCTTTCTTT	CASSPPPGQGTEAFF
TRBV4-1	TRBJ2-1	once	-	TGCGCCAGCAGCCAAGTCGGCGGGCTCTACAATGAGCAGTTCTTC	CASSQVGGLYNEQFF
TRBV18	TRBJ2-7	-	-	TGTGCCAGCTCACCCCCCCCAGTTTCCTCTTCCTACGAGCAGTACTTC	CASSPPPVSSSYEQYF
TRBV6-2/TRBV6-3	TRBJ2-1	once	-	TGTGCCAGCAGTTACTCGAAAAGTGGGAGTCGGGACAATGAGCAGTTCTTC	CASSYSKSGSRDNEQFF
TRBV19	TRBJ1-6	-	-	TGTGCCAGTAGTAGCCGGGAGCAAAATTCACCCCTCCACTTT	CASSSREQNSPLHF
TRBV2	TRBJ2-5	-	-	TGTGCCAGCAGGAGGGACCAAGAGACCCAGTACTTC	CASRRDQETQYF
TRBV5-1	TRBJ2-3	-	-	TGCGCCAGCAGCTTACAGGGATCTAGCACAGATACGCAGTATTTT	CASSLQGSSTDTQYF
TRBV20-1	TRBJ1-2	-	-	TGCAGTGCCAGGAGGGCAGAGGGCTACACCTTC	CSARRAEGYTF
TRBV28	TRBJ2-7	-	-	TGTGCCAGCCTGGGACTCGCCGACTACGAGCAGTACTTC	CASLGLADYEQYF
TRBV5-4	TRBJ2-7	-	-	TGTGCCAGCAGCTTGTTAGGAGGAAACTACGAGCAGTACTTC	CASSLLGGNYEQYF
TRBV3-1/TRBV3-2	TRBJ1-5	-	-	TGTGCCAGCAGCCCTTATAGCAATCAGCCCCAGCATTTT	CASSPYSNQPQHF
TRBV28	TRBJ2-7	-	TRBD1	TGTGCCAGCAGTTTACCCGGGACAGGCCTCTACGAGCAGTACTTC	CASSLPGTGLYEQYF
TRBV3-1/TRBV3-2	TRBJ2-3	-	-	TGTGCCAGCAGCCAATCCGGGAGAGGGACAGATACGCAGTATTTT	CASSQSGRGTDTQYF
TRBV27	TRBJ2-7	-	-	TGTGCCAGCAGTTTATACCGCCAGGGTCCCACATTCTACGAGCAGTACTTC	CASSLYRQGPTFYEQYF
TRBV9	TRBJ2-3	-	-	TGTGCCAGCAGCGTCTTCAGCAGGAGCGGGTTGGGCAGCACAGATACGCAGTATTTT	CASSVFSRSGLGSTDTQYF
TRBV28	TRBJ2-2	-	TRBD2	TGTGCCAGCAGTTTAGCGGGAGGAAACACCGGGGAGCTGTTTTTT	CASSLAGGNTGELFF
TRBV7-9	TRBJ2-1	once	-	TGTGCCAGCAGCTCCACGATCCGGACAGTCGAGCAGTTCTTC	CASSSTIRTVEQFF
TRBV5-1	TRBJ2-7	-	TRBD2	TGCGCCAGCAGCTTGCTGGCGGGAGCGAACTACGAGCAGTACTTC	CASSLLAGANYEQYF
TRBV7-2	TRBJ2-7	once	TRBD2	TGTGCCAGCAGCTTACCGGGAGGAGGACGGGAGCAGTACTTC	CASSLPGGGREQYF
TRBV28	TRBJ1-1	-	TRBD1	TGTGCCAGCAGTACCAGGGGGCGGTGGAATGAAGCTTTCTTT	CASSTRGRWNEAFF
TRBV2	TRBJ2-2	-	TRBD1	TGTGCCAGCAGTGAACCCCCGACAGGGGTCAACCGGGAGCTGTTTTTT	CASSEPPTGVNRELFF
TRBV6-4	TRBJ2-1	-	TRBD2	TGTGCCAGCAGTGAAGAAGCGGGAGTTAATGAGCAGTTCTTC	CASSEEAGVNEQFF
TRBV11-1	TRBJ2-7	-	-	TGTGCCAGCAGCTTCGGGTTACAGGGACACTCCTACGAGCAGTACTTC	CASSFGLQGHSYEQYF
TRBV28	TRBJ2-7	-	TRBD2	TGTGCCAGTCAGGTTCTAAAGCGGGACTTGGTATCCTACGAGCAGTACTTC	CASQVLKRDLVSYEQYF
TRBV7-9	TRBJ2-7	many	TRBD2	TGTGCCAGCAGCTTCTCTAGCGGAGCGACCTACGAGCAGTACTTC	CASSFSSGATYEQYF
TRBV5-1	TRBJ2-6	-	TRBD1	TGCGCCAGCAGCTTGGCCGGGGGCCAGGGGGCTACTGGGGCCAACGTCCTGACTTTC	CASSLAGGQGATGANVLTF
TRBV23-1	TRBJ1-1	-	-	TGCGCCAGATCAGGGCTGCTCGACACTGAAGCTTTCTTT	CARSGLLDTEAFF
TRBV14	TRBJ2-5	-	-	TGTGCCAGCAGCCTTCCCTGGGGGCAGCGGAACCCAGAGACCCAGTACTTC	CASSLPWGQRNPETQYF
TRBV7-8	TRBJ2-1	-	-	TGTGCCAGCAGCCTAGGGGAGGACATAAACAATGAGCAGTTCTTC	CASSLGEDINNEQFF
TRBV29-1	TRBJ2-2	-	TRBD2	TGCAGCGTTGAACTTGGCGGGAGGGCCCTCGACACCGGGGAGCTGTTTTTT	CSVELGGRALDTGELFF
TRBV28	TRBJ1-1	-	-	TGTGCCAGCAGTTCCTCACCTGGGCAGGGAAACACTGAAGCTTTCTTT	CASSSSPGQGNTEAFF
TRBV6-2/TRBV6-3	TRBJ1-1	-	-	TGTGCCAGCAGCCCGGGTAGCCACACTGAAGCTTTCTTT	CASSPGSHTEAFF
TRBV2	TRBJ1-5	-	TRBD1	TGTGCCAGCAATCCGACAGGGAATCAGCCCCAGCATTTT	CASNPTGNQPQHF
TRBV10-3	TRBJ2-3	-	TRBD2	TGTGCCATCAGTGGTAGCGGGAGCATAGATACGCAGTATTTT	CAISGSGSIDTQYF
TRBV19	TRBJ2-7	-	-	TGTGCCAGTAGTCCAAAGAGTAAAACGGGGTCCTACGAGCAGTACTTC	CASSPKSKTGSYEQYF
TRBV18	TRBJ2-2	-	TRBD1	TGTGCCAGCTCACCCAGATGGACAGGGGGCGGCACCGGGGAGCTGTTTTTT	CASSPRWTGGGTGELFF
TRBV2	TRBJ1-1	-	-	TGTGCCAGCACGGGTACCTTCGGGAACACTGAAGCTTTCTTT	CASTGTFGNTEAFF
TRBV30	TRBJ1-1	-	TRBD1	TGTGCCTGGGCACAGGGGCTTGAAGTGAGAGCTTTCTTT	CAWAQGLEVRAFF
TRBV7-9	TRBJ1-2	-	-	TGTGCCAGCAGCACTTCACCACAGGGACCTAACTATGGCTACACCTTC	CASSTSPQGPNYGYTF
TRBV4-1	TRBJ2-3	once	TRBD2	TGCGCCAGCAGCCAAGAACTAGCGGGAGGGGGTGATACGCAGTATTTT	CASSQELAGGGDTQYF
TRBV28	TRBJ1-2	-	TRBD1	TGTGCCAGCAGTTTAGGGACGCGACAGGGTGTCTATGGCTACACCTTC	CASSLGTRQGVYGYTF
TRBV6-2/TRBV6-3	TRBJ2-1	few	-	TGTGCCAGCAGTTTAAGGAGCTACAATGAGCAGTTCTTC	CASSLRSYNEQFF